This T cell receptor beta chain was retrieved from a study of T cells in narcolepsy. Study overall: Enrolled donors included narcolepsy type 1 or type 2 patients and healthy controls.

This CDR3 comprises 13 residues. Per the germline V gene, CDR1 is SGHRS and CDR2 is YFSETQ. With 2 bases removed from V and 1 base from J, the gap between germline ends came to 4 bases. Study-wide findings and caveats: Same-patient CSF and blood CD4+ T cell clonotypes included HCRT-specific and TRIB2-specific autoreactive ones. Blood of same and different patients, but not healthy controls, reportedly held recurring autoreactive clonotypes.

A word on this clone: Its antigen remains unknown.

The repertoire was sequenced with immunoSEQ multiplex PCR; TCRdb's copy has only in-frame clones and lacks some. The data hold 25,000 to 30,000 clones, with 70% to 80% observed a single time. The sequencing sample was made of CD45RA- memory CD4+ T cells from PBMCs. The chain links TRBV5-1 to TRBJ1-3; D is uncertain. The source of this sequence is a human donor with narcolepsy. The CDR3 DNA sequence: TGCGCCAGCAGCTTTGCTTCTGGAAACACCATATATTTT. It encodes CASSFASGNTIYF.